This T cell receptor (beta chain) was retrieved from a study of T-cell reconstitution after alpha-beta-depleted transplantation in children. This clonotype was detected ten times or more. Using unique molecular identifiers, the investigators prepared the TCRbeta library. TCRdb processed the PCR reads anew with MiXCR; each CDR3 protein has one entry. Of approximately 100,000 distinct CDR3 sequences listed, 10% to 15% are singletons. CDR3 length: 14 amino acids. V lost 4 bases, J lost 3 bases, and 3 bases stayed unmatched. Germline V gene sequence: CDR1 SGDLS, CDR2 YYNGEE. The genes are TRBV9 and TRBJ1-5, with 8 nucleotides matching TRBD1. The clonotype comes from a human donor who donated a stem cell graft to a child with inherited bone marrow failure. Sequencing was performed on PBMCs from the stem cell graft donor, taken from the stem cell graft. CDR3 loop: CASSPTGANQPQHF. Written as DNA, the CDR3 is TGTGCCAGCAGCCCGACAGGGGCCAATCAGCCCCAGCATTTT. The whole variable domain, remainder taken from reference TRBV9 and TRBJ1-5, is DSGVTQTPKHLITATGQRVTLRCSPRSGDLSVYWYQQSLDQGLQFLIQYYNGEERAKGNILERFSAQQFPDLHSELNLSSLELGDSALYFCASSPTGANQPQHFGDGTRLSIL.